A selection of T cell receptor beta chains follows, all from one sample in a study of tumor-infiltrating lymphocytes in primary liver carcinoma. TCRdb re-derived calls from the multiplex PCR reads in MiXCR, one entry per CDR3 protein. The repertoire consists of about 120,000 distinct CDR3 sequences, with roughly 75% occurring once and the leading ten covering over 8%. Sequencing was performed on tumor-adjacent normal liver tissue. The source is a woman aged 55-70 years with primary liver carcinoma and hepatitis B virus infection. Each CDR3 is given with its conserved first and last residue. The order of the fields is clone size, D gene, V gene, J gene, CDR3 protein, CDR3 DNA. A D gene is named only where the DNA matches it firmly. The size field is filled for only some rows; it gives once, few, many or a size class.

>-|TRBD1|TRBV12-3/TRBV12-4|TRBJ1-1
CASRDGTDTTPNTEAFF
TGTGCTAGCAGGGATGGGACAGATACCACTCCGAACACTGAAGCTTTCTTT
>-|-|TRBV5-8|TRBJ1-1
CASSTRQTSTEAFF
TGTGCCAGCAGCACACGACAGACTAGCACTGAAGCTTTCTTT
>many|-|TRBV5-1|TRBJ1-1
CASSLAGQPEAFF
TGCGCCAGCAGCTTGGCCGGACAGCCTGAAGCTTTCTTT
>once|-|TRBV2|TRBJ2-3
CVSSTGADTQYF
TGTGTCAGCAGTACGGGGGCAGATACACAGTATTTT
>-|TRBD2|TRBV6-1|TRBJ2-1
CTSGAVEDFGNEQLF
TGTACCAGCGGGGCAGTCGAAGACTTCGGCAATGAGCAGCTCTTC
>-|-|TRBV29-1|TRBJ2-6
CSPYRSGVNVVTF
TGCAGCCCCTATCGCTCTGGGGTCAACGTCGTGACTTTC
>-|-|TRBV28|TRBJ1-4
CASSLEGRNEKLFF
TGTGCCAGCAGTTTGGAGGGGCGCAATGAAAAACTGTTTTTT
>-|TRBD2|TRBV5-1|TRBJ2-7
CANSSHLGGSSYERYF
TGCGCCAACAGCTCTCACTTGGGCGGGAGCTCCTACGAGCGGTACTTC
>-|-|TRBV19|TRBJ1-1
CASSASNSNTEAFF
TGTGCCAGTAGTGCAAGCAACTCAAACACTGAAGCTTTCTTT
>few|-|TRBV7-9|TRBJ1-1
CASKPQSLGHLNTEAFF
TGTGCCAGCAAACCCCAGAGCCTCGGACACCTGAACACTGAAGCTTTCTTT
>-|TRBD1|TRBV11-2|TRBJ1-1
CASRKQGAMNNEAFF
TGTGCCAGTAGGAAACAGGGGGCGATGAACAATGAAGCTTTCTTT
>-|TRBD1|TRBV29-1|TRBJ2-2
CGVIPGQPNAGELFF
TGCGGCGTTATTCCGGGACAGCCGAACGCCGGGGAGCTGTTTTTT
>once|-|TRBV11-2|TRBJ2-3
CASGSLWALSKSTDTQYF
TGTGCCAGCGGCTCTCTGTGGGCACTTAGTAAGTCCACAGATACACAGTATTTT
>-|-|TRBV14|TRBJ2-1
CASSQEWGFPPYNEQFF
TGTGCCAGCAGCCAAGAATGGGGCTTCCCCCCGTACAATGAGCAGTTCTTC
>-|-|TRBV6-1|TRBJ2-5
CACSEGTGVRRQETQYF
TGTGCCTGCAGTGAAGGGACGGGAGTGCGTAGACAAGAGACCCAATACTTC
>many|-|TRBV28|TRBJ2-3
CASSVPGRGTDTQYF
TGTGCCAGCAGCGTACCGGGCCGCGGCACAGATACGCAGTATTTT
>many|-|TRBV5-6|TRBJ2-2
CASSLAPRVTGELFF
TGTGCCAGCAGCTTGGCACCCAGAGTCACCGGGGAGCTGTTTTTT
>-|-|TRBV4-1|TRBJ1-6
CPSSQVSGGLSNSPLHF
TGCCCCAGCAGCCAAGTTAGTGGTGGGCTTTCCAATTCACCCCTCCACTTT
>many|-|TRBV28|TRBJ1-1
CASTSYGAEAFF
TGTGCCAGCACCAGTTACGGGGCTGAAGCTTTCTTT
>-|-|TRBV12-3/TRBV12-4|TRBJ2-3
CTSSLTDTQYF
TGTACCAGCAGTCTTACCGATACGCAGTATTTT
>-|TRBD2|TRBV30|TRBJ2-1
CAWSVGRTSGSSDEQLF
TGTGCCTGGAGTGTCGGAAGGACTAGCGGGAGTTCTGATGAGCAGCTTTTC
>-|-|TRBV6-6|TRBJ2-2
CADGAEDNTGKLFF
TGTGCCGACGGGGCAGAGGATAACACCGGGAAGCTGTTTTTT
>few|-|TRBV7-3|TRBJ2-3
CASSFVGSSTDTQYF
TGTGCCAGCAGCTTTGTTGGCAGCAGCACAGATACGCAGTATTTT
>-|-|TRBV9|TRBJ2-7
CASSASGRGGAEQYF
TGTGCCAGCAGCGCATCGGGCAGAGGGGGAGCCGAGCAGTACTTC
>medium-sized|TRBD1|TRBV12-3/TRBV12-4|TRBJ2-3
CASSIRQGGTDTQYF
TGTGCCAGCAGTATCCGACAGGGTGGCACAGATACGCAGTATTTT
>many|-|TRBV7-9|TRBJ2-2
CASSPLGAGELFF
TGTGCCAGCAGCCCCCTGGGAGCCGGGGAGCTGTTTTTT
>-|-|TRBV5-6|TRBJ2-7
CASSLKDWSGTKYF
TGTGCCAGCAGCTTGAAAGATTGGAGTGGCACCAAGTACTTC
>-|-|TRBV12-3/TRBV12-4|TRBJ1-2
CASSLGEGSYAYTF
TGTGCCAGTAGTTTAGGGGAGGGGTCCTATGCCTACACCTTC
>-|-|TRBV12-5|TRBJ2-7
CASANRLYEQYF
TGTGCTAGTGCCAATAGACTCTACGAACAGTACTTC
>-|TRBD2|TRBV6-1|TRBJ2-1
CVSSETSGSRNEQFF
TGTGTCAGCAGTGAAACTAGCGGGAGCCGCAATGAGCAGTTCTTC
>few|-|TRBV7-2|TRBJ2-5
CASSLLQTQYF
TGTGCCAGCAGCTTATTACAGACCCAGTACTTC
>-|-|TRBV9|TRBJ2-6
CSSSDQRSSSSGANVLTF
TGCTCCAGCAGCGACCAACGGAGCTCCTCCTCTGGGGCCAACGTCCTGACTTTC
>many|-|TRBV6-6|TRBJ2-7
CASSYPAGQLYEQYF
TGTGCCAGCAGTTACCCCGCGGGACAACTCTACGAGCAGTACTTC
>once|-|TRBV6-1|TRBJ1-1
CASSDPGLNSEAFF
TGTGCCAGCAGTGACCCGGGGCTGAACTCTGAGGCTTTCTTT
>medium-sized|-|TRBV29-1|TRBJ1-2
CSGAQGHYGYTF
TGCAGCGGCGCCCAGGGACATTATGGCTACACCTTC
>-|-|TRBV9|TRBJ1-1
CASSAGQNTEAFF
TGTGCCAGCAGCGCCGGACAAAACACTGAAGCTTTCTTT
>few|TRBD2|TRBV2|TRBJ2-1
CASSGWTSSGNEQFF
TGTGCCAGCAGTGGATGGACTAGCAGCGGAAATGAGCAGTTCTTC
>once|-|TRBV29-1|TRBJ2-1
CSVPSHKDSPYNEQSF
TGCAGCGTTCCCTCGCATAAGGACAGTCCCTACAATGAGCAGTCCTTC
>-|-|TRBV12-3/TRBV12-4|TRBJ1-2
CVSTPVGSYGYTF
TGTGTCAGCACTCCGGTGGGGAGCTATGGCTACACCTTC
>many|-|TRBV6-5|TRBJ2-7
CASSYSMEYEQYF
TGTGCCAGCAGTTACTCGATGGAGTACGAGCAGTACTTC
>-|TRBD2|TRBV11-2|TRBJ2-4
CASSPRRPLSGRDIQYF
TGTGCCAGCAGCCCACGTAGGCCACTAAGCGGGAGGGACATTCAGTACTTC
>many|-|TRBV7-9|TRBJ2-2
CASSPMPSNTGELFF
TGTGCCAGCAGTCCAATGCCTTCGAACACCGGGGAGCTGTTTTTT
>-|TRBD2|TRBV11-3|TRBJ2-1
CASSSFGLEGLSYNEQFF
TGTGCCAGCAGTTCCTTCGGACTAGAGGGATTGTCCTATAATGAGCAGTTCTTC
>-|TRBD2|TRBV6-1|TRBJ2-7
CASRKLPGLADAYDQYF
TGTGCCAGCAGGAAATTACCAGGACTAGCCGACGCCTACGATCAGTACTTC
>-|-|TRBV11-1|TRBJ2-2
CDSGFGVGELFF
TGTGACAGCGGCTTCGGAGTCGGGGAGCTGTTTTTT
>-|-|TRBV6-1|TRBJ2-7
CASSWASGTPLF
-
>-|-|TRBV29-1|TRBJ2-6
CRVGGKGGISGANVLIF
TGCAGAGTTGGTGGAAAGGGGGGAATCTCTGGGGCCAACGTCCTGATTTTC
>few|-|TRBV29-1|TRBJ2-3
CSVDRIARGTDTQYF
TGCAGCGTTGATCGAATAGCGAGGGGCACAGATACGCAGTATTTT
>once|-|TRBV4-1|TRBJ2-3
CASSQDRGADMQYF
TGCGCCAGCAGTCAAGATCGGGGCGCAGATATGCAGTATTTT
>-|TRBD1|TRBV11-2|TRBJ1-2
CSSSLAFSGQGENYGYTF
TGTTCCAGCAGCCTAGCATTTTCCGGACAGGGTGAAAACTATGGCTACACCTTC
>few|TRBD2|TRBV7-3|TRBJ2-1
CASSLGGLGFNNEQFF
TGTGCCAGCAGCTTGGGGGGACTAGGATTCAACAATGAGCAGTTCTTC
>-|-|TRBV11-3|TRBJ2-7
CASILEYGPVQYF
TGTGCCAGCATCTTAGAGTACGGGCCCGTGCAATACTTC
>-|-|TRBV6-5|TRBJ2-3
CASTSGDMQYF
TGCGCCAGCACCTCGGGAGATATGCAGTATTTT
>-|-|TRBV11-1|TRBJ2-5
CASSLESGYLGETHYF
TGTGCCAGCAGCTTAGAGTCGGGATACCTAGGGGAGACCCACTACTTC
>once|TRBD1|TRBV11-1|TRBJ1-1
CASSLEGTGYPEASF
TGTGCTAGCAGCTTAGAAGGGACAGGCTACCCTGAAGCTTCCTTT